This TCR beta chain was sequenced during a study of shared clonotypes between healthy human individuals. Study results and caveats: Among the subsets, naive ones generally showed larger estimated richness than memory ones. About 5.2% was the fraction of naive CD4 clonotypes found shared across a few donors.

About this clone itself: Its specificity is not known.

There were only Caucasian adults among the donors, and all lived in Nashville, Tennessee. Trimming cost V 2 bases and J 6 bases, with 13 bases left between them. This CDR3 contains 14 residues. Germline assignment: CDR1 MDHEN and CDR2 SYDVKM. Profiled with immunoSEQ multiplex PCR; TCRdb holds only in-frame clones, not every one. The data hold hundreds of thousands of clones, with 73% observed a single time. This sequence originates from a woman aged 25-40 years in good health. The sequenced material came from memory CD4+ T cells sorted from blood. Subset here: CD45RA-negative fraction. V and J are TRBV28 and TRBJ1-1; D remains ambiguous. CDR3 nucleotide sequence: TGTGCCAGCAGTTTACCGGTGGGTAGGCCTGAAGCTTTCTTT. It specifies CASSLPVGRPEAFF.